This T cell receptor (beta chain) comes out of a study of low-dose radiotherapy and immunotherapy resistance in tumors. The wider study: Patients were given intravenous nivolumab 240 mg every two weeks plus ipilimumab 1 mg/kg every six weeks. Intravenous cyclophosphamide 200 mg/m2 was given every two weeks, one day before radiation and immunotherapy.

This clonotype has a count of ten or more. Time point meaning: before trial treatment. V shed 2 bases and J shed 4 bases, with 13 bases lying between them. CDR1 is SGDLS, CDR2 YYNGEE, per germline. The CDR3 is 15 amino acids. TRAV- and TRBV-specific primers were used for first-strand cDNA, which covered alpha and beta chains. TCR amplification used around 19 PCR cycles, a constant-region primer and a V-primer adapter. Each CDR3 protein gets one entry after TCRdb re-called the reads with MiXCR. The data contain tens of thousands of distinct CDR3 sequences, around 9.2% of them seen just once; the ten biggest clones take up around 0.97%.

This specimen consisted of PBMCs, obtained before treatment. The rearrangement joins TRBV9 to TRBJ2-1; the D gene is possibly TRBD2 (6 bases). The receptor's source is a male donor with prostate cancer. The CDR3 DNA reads TGTGCCAGCAGCGTCGGGAGACTAGGATACAATGAGCAGTTCTTC. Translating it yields CASSVGRLGYNEQFF.